The present entry profiles one T cell receptor beta chain with its context. Its antigen is as yet unknown. The sample belongs to a study of blood T cells in healthy people across ages. The study, taken as a whole, reports: One million T cells yielded diversity estimates that were considered underestimates.

A second PCR, run for about 7 to 11 cycles, used a sample-barcoded 5' primer plus a J-beta primer mix. TCRdb reprocessed the 5' RACE reads via MiXCR and lists one record per CDR3 protein. The sample shows about 1.8 million distinct CDR3 sequences, less than 50% of them seen only once. The sample taken for sequencing was blood. The sequence derives from a woman aged 40 to 55 in good health.

CDR3 sequence: CASSQDGTGALAGANVLTF. The CDR3 DNA reads as TGCGCCAGCAGCCAAGATGGAACCGGGGCCTTGGCCGGGGCCAACGTCCTGACTTTC. The genes are TRBV4-3 and TRBJ2-6; either TRBD1 or TRBD2 may supply D (5 bases each). The CDR3 totals 19 residues. Looked up from germline, CDR1 is LGHNA and CDR2 is YSLEER. V lost 0 bases and J 4 bases, leaving 19 bases between the germline ends.